This TCR beta chain was documented in a study of neurological immune-mediated disorders. The CDR3 covers 12 residues. Between the trimmed V and J ends, which lost 3 bases and 9 bases, there was a span of 10 bases. CDR1 SGDLS and CDR2 YYNGEE come from the germline V gene. The cDNA was generated through 5'RACE incorporating 10-nucleotide random UMIs. TCRdb reprocessed the 5' RACE reads via MiXCR and lists one record per CDR3 protein. The sample has about 120,000 distinct CDR3 sequences, about 3.2% seen once; the top ten hold about 1.2%. This clonotype has a count of ten or more. The chain joins TRBV9 to TRBJ2-1; D gene unclear. The receptor's source is a woman in her 30s with multiple sclerosis. What was sequenced was PBMCs. The CDR3 here is CASSDPVGEQFF. DNA for the CDR3: TGTGCCAGCAGCGACCCAGTCGGTGAGCAGTTCTTC.